Listed below are T cell receptor beta chains from one sample, sequenced in a study of early T cells in non-severe SARS-CoV-2 infection. TCRdb itself ran the 5' RACE reads through MiXCR, one entry per CDR3 protein. The sample contains roughly 60,000 distinct CDR3 sequences, about 11% of which appear only once. Source: whole blood, taken at baseline. The receptors here all came from an adult who was a healthcare worker with PCR-confirmed SARS-CoV-2 infection or an uninfected control (not recorded which). Both conserved end residues are part of each CDR3. The D gene is left open where the match is weak. Size tells how often a clone was seen (once, few, many) or the class of an expanded clone, and some rows leave it out.

length	V	D	J	size	DNA	CDR3
19	TRBV4-3	.	TRBJ2-2	.	TGCGCCAGCAGCCAAGATCTTTATCACCAAACAACGAACACCGGGGAGCTGTTTTTT	CASSQDLYHQTTNTGELFF
15	TRBV29-1	.	TRBJ2-7	.	TGCAGCGTTGGTAACACACCGGGACTCCGCTACGAGCAGTACTTC	CSVGNTPGLRYEQYF
16	TRBV10-1	TRBD2	TRBJ2-1	.	TGCGCCAGCAGTGAGTCGACTAGCGGGGGGTTGAATGAGCAGTTCTTC	CASSESTSGGLNEQFF
11	TRBV6-2/TRBV6-3	.	TRBJ1-2	few	TGTGCCAGCAGGGAAAGATATGGCTACACCTTC	CASRERYGYTF
12	TRBV20-1	.	TRBJ1-1	few	TGCAGTGCTAGCCCGGGGAACACTGAAGCTTTCTTT	CSASPGNTEAFF
10	TRBV30	TRBD1	TRBJ1-2	.	TGTGCCTTAACAGGGGATGGCTACACCTTC	CALTGDGYTF
13	TRBV7-3	TRBD1	TRBJ1-1	many	TGTGCCAGCCGTGTGGACAGGGACACTGAAGCTTTCTTT	CASRVDRDTEAFF
14	TRBV7-6	.	TRBJ1-2	many	TGTGCCAGCAGCTTAGCCGGACGGGGCCGAGGCTACACCTTC	CASSLAGRGRGYTF
16	TRBV5-4	TRBD2	TRBJ2-5	.	TGTGCCAGCAGCTTGGGGACTAGCGACTCCCAAGAGACCCAGTACTTC	CASSLGTSDSQETQYF
12	TRBV7-2	.	TRBJ1-2	.	TGTGCCAGCAGCTTAGCAGCTACTGCCTACACCTTC	CASSLAATAYTF
15	TRBV30	TRBD2	TRBJ2-5	many	TGTGCCTGGAGTGTAGGACTAGCGGCGCCAGAGACCCAGTACTTC	CAWSVGLAAPETQYF
16	TRBV12-3/TRBV12-4	.	TRBJ1-4	few	TGTGCCAGCAGACCTCGGACGGGGGCAACTAATGAAAAACTGTTTTTT	CASRPRTGATNEKLFF
13	TRBV10-2	.	TRBJ1-5	many	TGCGCCAGCGGACGGGGTAGCAATCAGCCCCAGCATTTT	CASGRGSNQPQHF
15	TRBV11-2	TRBD1	TRBJ2-7	.	TGTGCCAGCAGCTTAGGTGTGACAGGGGGCGACGAGCAGTACTTC	CASSLGVTGGDEQYF
14	TRBV15	.	TRBJ1-1	few	TGTGCCACCAGCAGAGCACAGGGACGGAATGAAGCTTTCTTT	CATSRAQGRNEAFF
13	TRBV29-1	.	TRBJ1-4	few	TGCAGCGCGTTGGATGGGAAAGGAGAAAAACTGTTTTTT	CSALDGKGEKLFF
12	TRBV20-1	.	TRBJ2-5	few	TGCAGTGCCCCGGACTTCGGCGAGACCCAGTACTTC	CSAPDFGETQYF
13	TRBV7-7	.	TRBJ2-1	many	TGTGCTAGCAGTTTGAGCTCCTACAATGAGCAGTTCTTC	CASSLSSYNEQFF
14	TRBV11-2	.	TRBJ2-2	once	TGTGCCAGCAGCTTGACTACAGGGCCCGGGGAGCTGTTTTTT	CASSLTTGPGELFF
16	TRBV19	.	TRBJ1-5	few	TGTGCCAGTAGCACCCTCCGGGGCTCCTACAATCAGCCCCAGCATTTT	CASSTLRGSYNQPQHF
18	TRBV6-1	.	TRBJ2-6	few	TGTGCCAGCAGTGGGGGGTCCACCGGGGCTCTTCGGGCCAACGTCCTGACTTTC	CASSGGSTGALRANVLTF
16	TRBV6-6	TRBD1	TRBJ2-7	.	TGTGCCAGCAGTTACTCCCGTTCGGACAGGTCCTACGAGCAGTACTTC	CASSYSRSDRSYEQYF
14	TRBV2	.	TRBJ1-6	few	TGTGCCAGAGCCCGGGACTCTTATAATTCACCCCTCCACTTT	CARARDSYNSPLHF
15	TRBV2	TRBD2	TRBJ2-7	.	TGTGCCAGCAGTGAACAGCGGGGGTTCACCTACGAGCAGTACTTC	CASSEQRGFTYEQYF
13	TRBV18	.	TRBJ1-5	.	TGTGCCAGCTCACCCACAGGGAATCAGCCCCAGCATTTT	CASSPTGNQPQHF
15	TRBV12-3/TRBV12-4	TRBD2	TRBJ2-3	.	TGTGCCAGCAGCCTAGCGGGGCAAATCACAGATACGCAGTATTTT	CASSLAGQITDTQYF
14	TRBV20-1	TRBD1	TRBJ2-7	few	TGCAGTGCTAGTCCCGGGACAGGGGGCTACGAGCAGTACTTC	CSASPGTGGYEQYF
23	TRBV3-1	TRBD1	TRBJ2-7	many	TGTGCCAGCAGCCAAGATAGACCTCCCAACCGGGACAGGGGAGCTTCCGGGCACTACGAGCAGTACTTC	CASSQDRPPNRDRGASGHYEQYF
15	TRBV27	TRBD2	TRBJ2-1	.	TGTGCCAGCAGTACTCTACTAGCGGGGCCGAGGGAGCAGTTCTTC	CASSTLLAGPREQFF
14	TRBV7-6	.	TRBJ2-5	few	TGTGCCAGCAGCTCGCCCGTCCAGGGAGAGACCCAGTACTTC	CASSSPVQGETQYF
15	TRBV27	.	TRBJ1-5	few	TGTGCCAGCAGTTTATTAGGAAATAGCAATCAGCCCCAGCATTTT	CASSLLGNSNQPQHF
13	TRBV4-2	.	TRBJ1-1	few	TGTGCCAGCAGGAGGGGCGTGGGAACTGAAGCTTTCTTT	CASRRGVGTEAFF
12	TRBV9	.	TRBJ2-3	.	TGTGCCAGCAGCAGTTTGCGGGATATGCAGTATTTT	CASSSLRDMQYF
15	TRBV7-3	.	TRBJ1-3	many	TGTGCCAGCAGCTCAACCCGGGCCCCTGGAAACACCATATATTTT	CASSSTRAPGNTIYF
12	TRBV12-3/TRBV12-4	TRBD1	TRBJ1-4	.	TGTGCCAGCAGAGGACAGGGGGAAAAACTGTTTTTT	CASRGQGEKLFF
13	TRBV7-9	.	TRBJ2-7	.	TGTGCCAGCAGCCATACTGGGGCCTACGAGCAGTACTTC	CASSHTGAYEQYF
13	TRBV7-6	TRBD2	TRBJ2-1	few	TGTGCCAGCAGCTTCGGGGGGGCTGATGAGCAGTTCTTC	CASSFGGADEQFF
16	TRBV19	TRBD1	TRBJ1-5	many	TGTGCCAGTAGTATCCCGACAGGGGGCCCCAATCAGCCCCAGCATTTT	CASSIPTGGPNQPQHF